Listed below are T cell receptor beta chains from one sample, sequenced in a study of long-term antiretroviral therapy in people with HIV. The table came from immunoSEQ multiplex PCR; TCRdb's copy has only in-frame clones and leaves some out. The sample shows tens of thousands of clones, roughly 85% of them seen only once. Material: unsorted PBMCs, obtained 2.3 years after starting antiretroviral therapy. These receptors originate from a man aged 35-49 years with HIV. CDR3s include the opening cysteine and the closing phenylalanine or tryptophan. Each record gives: V gene, J gene, D gene, clone size, CDR3 DNA, CDR3 protein. A D gene is named only where the DNA matches it firmly. Not every row has a clone size; where given, it reads once, few, many or a size class.

v_call: TRBV7-9; j_call: TRBJ2-3; d_call: TRBD2; clone_size: NA; cdr3_nt: TGTGCCAGCAGCCTAATCGGACTAGCGGGGGGGACTAGCACAGATACGCAGTATTTT; cdr3_aa: CASSLIGLAGGTSTDTQYF
v_call: TRBV7-9; j_call: TRBJ2-1; d_call: NA; clone_size: few; cdr3_nt: TGTGCCAGCAGCTGGGGCCCTGGGGGTGAGCAGTTCTTC; cdr3_aa: CASSWGPGGEQFF
v_call: TRBV7-6; j_call: TRBJ2-3; d_call: TRBD2; clone_size: NA; cdr3_nt: TGTGCCAGCAGCCGAGAGCGGGAAACGGGCACAGATACGCAGTATTTT; cdr3_aa: CASSRERETGTDTQYF
v_call: TRBV13; j_call: TRBJ2-1; d_call: TRBD2; clone_size: NA; cdr3_nt: TGTGCCAGCAGCGCCAGCGGGAACTGGAGGATTGATAATGAGCAGTTCTTC; cdr3_aa: CASSASGNWRIDNEQFF
v_call: TRBV19; j_call: TRBJ1-1; d_call: NA; clone_size: NA; cdr3_nt: TGTGCCAGTAGTAGCTACTTCCGGGCCTCGGGAACTGAAGCTTTCTTT; cdr3_aa: CASSSYFRASGTEAFF
v_call: TRBV9; j_call: TRBJ2-7; d_call: NA; clone_size: NA; cdr3_nt: TGTGCCAGCAGCGTAGCTCCGGGGGCCTCCTACGAGCAGTACTTC; cdr3_aa: CASSVAPGASYEQYF
v_call: TRBV7-9; j_call: TRBJ2-5; d_call: NA; clone_size: few; cdr3_nt: TGTGCCAGCAGCTTAGGGGGCAGGGTTTGGGAGACCCAGTACTTC; cdr3_aa: CASSLGGRVWETQYF
v_call: TRBV9; j_call: TRBJ2-2; d_call: TRBD2; clone_size: few; cdr3_nt: TGTGCCAGCAGCTCGGGACTAGCGGGACCGACCACCGGGGAGCTGTTTTTT; cdr3_aa: CASSSGLAGPTTGELFF
v_call: TRBV13; j_call: TRBJ2-7; d_call: TRBD1; clone_size: NA; cdr3_nt: TGTGCCAGCAGCATCGCCGGGACAGCCTCCTACGAGCAGTACTTC; cdr3_aa: CASSIAGTASYEQYF
v_call: TRBV11-2; j_call: TRBJ1-1; d_call: NA; clone_size: NA; cdr3_nt: TGTGCCAGCAGCCCCATCGAGAAGAACACTGAAGCTTTCTTT; cdr3_aa: CASSPIEKNTEAFF
v_call: TRBV5-1; j_call: TRBJ1-1; d_call: TRBD1; clone_size: NA; cdr3_nt: TGCGCCAGCAGAATGGGACAGTCTGGCACTGAAGCTTTCTTT; cdr3_aa: CASRMGQSGTEAFF
v_call: TRBV6-5; j_call: TRBJ2-7; d_call: NA; clone_size: NA; cdr3_nt: TGTGCCAGCAGTATGACCATAGCCCACGAGCAGTACTTC; cdr3_aa: CASSMTIAHEQYF
v_call: TRBV7-9; j_call: TRBJ2-2; d_call: TRBD1; clone_size: NA; cdr3_nt: TGTGCCAGCAGCAACTCCGGGACAGGGTCCGGGGAGCTGTTTTTT; cdr3_aa: CASSNSGTGSGELFF
v_call: TRBV27; j_call: TRBJ2-5; d_call: NA; clone_size: NA; cdr3_nt: TGTGCCAGCAGCCCCCCCCAGGGGAGGACCCAGTACTTC; cdr3_aa: CASSPPQGRTQYF
v_call: TRBV18; j_call: TRBJ1-2; d_call: TRBD1; clone_size: NA; cdr3_nt: TGTGCCAGCTCACCAAACAGGGGGATGGATGGCTACACCTTC; cdr3_aa: CASSPNRGMDGYTF
v_call: TRBV11-3; j_call: TRBJ2-6; d_call: TRBD2; clone_size: few; cdr3_nt: TGTGCCAGCAGCCAGCGGGGGGTCTCTGGGGCCAACGTCCTGACTTTC; cdr3_aa: CASSQRGVSGANVLTF
v_call: TRBV6-1; j_call: TRBJ1-4; d_call: NA; clone_size: NA; cdr3_nt: TGTGCCAGCAAAATGGATCCCGCTAATGAAAAACTGTTTTTT; cdr3_aa: CASKMDPANEKLFF
v_call: TRBV5-1; j_call: TRBJ2-1; d_call: TRBD2; clone_size: NA; cdr3_nt: TGCGCCAGCAGTGGGACTAGCGGGAGTAGGAATGAGCAGTTCTTC; cdr3_aa: CASSGTSGSRNEQFF
v_call: TRBV11-2; j_call: TRBJ2-1; d_call: NA; clone_size: NA; cdr3_nt: TGTGCCAGCAGCTTAGCAGTCGGAGACAATGAGCAGTTCTTC; cdr3_aa: CASSLAVGDNEQFF
v_call: TRBV6-4; j_call: TRBJ2-3; d_call: TRBD2; clone_size: NA; cdr3_nt: TGTGCCAGCAGTATGACTAGCGGGGGAGAGGCAGATACGCAGTATTTT; cdr3_aa: CASSMTSGGEADTQYF
v_call: TRBV11-3; j_call: TRBJ1-1; d_call: NA; clone_size: NA; cdr3_nt: TGTGCCAGCAGCTTAGCCACTGAAGCTTTCTTT; cdr3_aa: CASSLATEAFF
v_call: TRBV6-1; j_call: TRBJ2-5; d_call: NA; clone_size: once; cdr3_nt: TGTGCCAGCAAGGTCCCAGGGGTTGCGAAGGAGACCCAGTACTTC; cdr3_aa: CASKVPGVAKETQYF
v_call: TRBV5-6; j_call: TRBJ2-3; d_call: NA; clone_size: NA; cdr3_nt: TGTGCCAGCCGAAGCGGAGGAGCGGATACGCAGTATTTT; cdr3_aa: CASRSGGADTQYF
v_call: TRBV4-1; j_call: TRBJ2-7; d_call: TRBD1; clone_size: NA; cdr3_nt: TGCGCCAGCAGCCAGTGGACAGGATCCTCCTACGAGCAGTACTTC; cdr3_aa: CASSQWTGSSYEQYF
v_call: TRBV27; j_call: TRBJ2-7; d_call: NA; clone_size: NA; cdr3_nt: TGTGCCAGCAGTTTATCGCTGGGGCGCCCCTACGAGCAGTACTTC; cdr3_aa: CASSLSLGRPYEQYF
v_call: TRBV19; j_call: TRBJ1-1; d_call: NA; clone_size: NA; cdr3_nt: TGTGCCAGTACCTCCATCATACGGGTGAACACTGAAGCTTTCTTT; cdr3_aa: CASTSIIRVNTEAFF
v_call: TRBV27; j_call: TRBJ1-1; d_call: NA; clone_size: NA; cdr3_nt: TGTGCCAGCAGTTTACTGGGGGGCCGGGACACTGAAGCTTTCTTT; cdr3_aa: CASSLLGGRDTEAFF
v_call: TRBV19; j_call: TRBJ2-2; d_call: TRBD2; clone_size: NA; cdr3_nt: TGTGCCCTCCGGGGGGAGGGCACCGGGGAGCTGTTTTTT; cdr3_aa: CALRGEGTGELFF
v_call: TRBV9; j_call: TRBJ2-3; d_call: NA; clone_size: NA; cdr3_nt: TGTGCCAGCCGACCGACAGCACTCAGCACAGATACGCAGTATTTT; cdr3_aa: CASRPTALSTDTQYF
v_call: TRBV5-1; j_call: TRBJ2-5; d_call: NA; clone_size: NA; cdr3_nt: TGCGCCAGCAGCTTCGGAGGTCGACAAGAGACCCAGTACTTC; cdr3_aa: CASSFGGRQETQYF